Described below is a single T cell receptor (beta chain) sequence and its context. The entry originates in a study of blood T cell repertoires in COVID-19. At the level of the study: Donors in the United States, Italy and Spain gave samples during acute or convalescent COVID-19.

The germline V and J ends were trimmed by 2 bases and 10 bases, with 12 bases remaining between them. This CDR3 is built from 14 residues. Germline loops: CDR1 MDHEN, CDR2 SYDVKM. The protocol was immunoSEQ multiplex PCR, while the TCRdb copy is restricted to in-frame clones and leaves out a portion. The sample records 150,000 or so clones, 85% to 95% being singletons. The specimen was peripheral blood. The sequence was collected from a woman aged 45-60 years with acute or convalescent COVID-19. The gene calls are TRBV28 and TRBJ1-6; a possible D gene is TRBD1 (5 bases). CDR3 protein: CASSLPQGRSPLHF. As DNA, the CDR3 is TGTGCCAGCAGTTTACCCCAGGGAAGGTCACCCCTCCACTTT.